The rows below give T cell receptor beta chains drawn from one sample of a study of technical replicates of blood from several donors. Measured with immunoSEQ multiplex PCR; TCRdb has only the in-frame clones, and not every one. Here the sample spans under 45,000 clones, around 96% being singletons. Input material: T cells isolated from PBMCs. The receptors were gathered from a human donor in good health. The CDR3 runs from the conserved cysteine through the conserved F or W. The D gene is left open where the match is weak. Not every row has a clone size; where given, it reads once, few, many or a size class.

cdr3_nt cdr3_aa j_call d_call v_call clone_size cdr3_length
TGTGCCATCAGTGCCAACGCGGAGGGGGGGGACTCTGGAAACACCATATATTTT CAISANAEGGDSGNTIYF TRBJ1-3 NA TRBV10-3 NA 18
TGTGCCAGCAGGGTCGGGACTAGCGGTTTCAATGAGCAGTTCTTC CASRVGTSGFNEQFF TRBJ2-1 TRBD2 TRBV2 NA 15
TGCGCCAGCAGTCAATCGAGAGAGGGTATACATGGCTACACCTTC CASSQSREGIHGYTF TRBJ1-2 NA TRBV23-1 NA 15
TGCAGCGCCCGGGGGGGTCCTGATGGCTACACCTTC CSARGGPDGYTF TRBJ1-2 NA TRBV29-1 once 12
TGTGCCAGCAGTGGAGACGGACAGGTCTATGGCTACACCTTC CASSGDGQVYGYTF TRBJ1-2 TRBD1 TRBV6-1 NA 14
TGTGCCAGCAGCTTTCGACAGGGCCCCTACGAGCAGTACTTC CASSFRQGPYEQYF TRBJ2-7 TRBD1 TRBV7-9 NA 14
TGTGCCAGCAGCTTAGGGGCTAGCGGGAGTAGCAATGAGCAGTTCTTC CASSLGASGSSNEQFF TRBJ2-1 TRBD2 TRBV7-8 NA 16
TGTGCCAGCAGTTTGCAGGGTTTACTCTCTGGGGCCAACGTCCTGACTTTC CASSLQGLLSGANVLTF TRBJ2-6 NA TRBV28 NA 17
TGTGCCAGCAGTTTTACAGGGAAGGGAGAGACCCAGTACTTC CASSFTGKGETQYF TRBJ2-5 NA TRBV7-3 once 14
TGTGCCAGCAGCGCTTTCCGGGACAGGGCTTCCTACAATGAGCAGTTCTTC CASSAFRDRASYNEQFF TRBJ2-1 TRBD1 TRBV9 NA 17
TGTGCCAGCAGGAGTGAGGCGGGGTTTAGCTATGGCTACACCTTC CASRSEAGFSYGYTF TRBJ1-2 NA TRBV27 NA 15
TGTGCCAGCAGTATTAATAGCCTTAGGAGGCCAACTCTAAGCTCCTACAATGAGCAGTTCTTC CASSINSLRRPTLSSYNEQFF TRBJ2-1 NA TRBV28 NA 21
TGCGCCAGCAGCTGGGACAGCCCCGATCAGCCCCAGCATTTT CASSWDSPDQPQHF TRBJ1-5 TRBD1 TRBV5-1 once 14
TGTGCCAGTGGGACTAGCGGGGGGTACACCGGGGAGCTGTTTTTT CASGTSGGYTGELFF TRBJ2-2 TRBD2 TRBV19 NA 15
TGTGCCTGGAGTGTAGAGGCGGATGGTGGCTACACCTTC CAWSVEADGGYTF TRBJ1-2 NA TRBV30 once 13
TGTGCCAGCAGCTTGGGAGCGTTAACCTACGAGCAGTACTTC CASSLGALTYEQYF TRBJ2-7 NA TRBV11-3 NA 14
TGTGCCTGGGGGAACCGAAGGCAGGGGCCCGTTAACTATGGCTACACCTTC CAWGNRRQGPVNYGYTF TRBJ1-2 NA TRBV30 NA 17
TGCAGCGTTGAAGGGATGGAGGGGGCAGGGGCCAACGTCCTGACTTTC CSVEGMEGAGANVLTF TRBJ2-6 NA TRBV29-1 NA 16
TGTGCCAGCAGTCCCTCGGGACTTCCGTACTACGAGCAGTACTTC CASSPSGLPYYEQYF TRBJ2-7 NA TRBV28 NA 15
TGTGCCAGCAGTGAGGCGGGGCCCGACTACGAGCAGTACTTC CASSEAGPDYEQYF TRBJ2-7 NA TRBV6-1 NA 14
TGTGCCTGGAGTGTACAAGCCTACAATGAGCAGTTCTTC CAWSVQAYNEQFF TRBJ2-1 NA TRBV30 NA 13
TGTGCCATCAGTGAGACTAGCGGGAGCACAGATACGCAGTATTTT CAISETSGSTDTQYF TRBJ2-3 TRBD2 TRBV10-3 NA 15
TGTGCCAGCAGTTTATCGGCCGGGGGCGAGCAGTACTTC CASSLSAGGEQYF TRBJ2-7 NA TRBV27 NA 13
TGTGCCAGTAGTATCGGGACAGGGTCAGAAAAACTGTTTTTT CASSIGTGSEKLFF TRBJ1-4 TRBD1 TRBV19 NA 14
TGTGCCAGCAGGACCACCCTAGAGCATGAGCAGTTCTTC CASRTTLEHEQFF TRBJ2-1 NA TRBV27 few 13
TGTGCCAGCAGTTTATGGCAGGGGGCAGTGTACGAGCAGTACTTC CASSLWQGAVYEQYF TRBJ2-7 TRBD1 TRBV27 NA 15
TGTGCCAGCAGCCGTGACAGGGTTACAGTTAACTATGGCTACACCTTC CASSRDRVTVNYGYTF TRBJ1-2 TRBD1 TRBV5-4 NA 16
TGTGCCAGCCTGACAGGGTATATATACGAGCAGTACTTC CASLTGYIYEQYF TRBJ2-7 TRBD1 TRBV6-1 NA 13
TGTGCCAGCAGAGCCGGGACAGGGAGCTCCTACGAGCAGTACTTC CASRAGTGSSYEQYF TRBJ2-7 TRBD1 TRBV6-6 few 15
TGCAGCGTCGACGATGGCGGGCGCTCCTACGAGCAGTACTTC CSVDDGGRSYEQYF TRBJ2-7 NA TRBV29-1 NA 14
TGTGCCAGCACGACTAGCGGTTTCCCTACGAAACAGTACTTC CASTTSGFPTKQYF TRBJ2-7 TRBD2 TRBV27 once 14
TGTGCCAGCAGTGGTTGGGGGCTGGGAGAAAAACTGTTTTTT CASSGWGLGEKLFF TRBJ1-4 NA TRBV6-1 few 14
TGTGCCAGTAGTATCCGGACAGGGGCGGGTTATAGCAATCAGCCCCAGCATTTT CASSIRTGAGYSNQPQHF TRBJ1-5 TRBD1 TRBV19 NA 18
TGTGCCAGCAGTTTAAGACCGGCTAGCGGTCCTTCTTACGAGCAGTACTTC CASSLRPASGPSYEQYF TRBJ2-7 TRBD2 TRBV27 NA 17
TGCAGCGTTGAGATCAGGGGGCCCACTGAAGCTTTCTTT CSVEIRGPTEAFF TRBJ1-1 TRBD1 TRBV29-1 NA 13
TGTGCCAGCAGCTTACCCTGGAAGGGGGCCATACCCTATGGCTACACCTTC CASSLPWKGAIPYGYTF TRBJ1-2 TRBD1 TRBV11-2 NA 17
TGTGCCAGCAGTCTGACAGGGTGGCTGGGTGGCTACACCTTC CASSLTGWLGGYTF TRBJ1-2 TRBD1 TRBV6-5 NA 14
TGCGCCAGCAGCGACCGGACAGGGGTCGAGCAGTACTTC CASSDRTGVEQYF TRBJ2-7 TRBD1 TRBV4-1 NA 13
TGTGCCAGCAGCGTAGAGGGGGCTTCGGGGACTGAAGCTTTCTTT CASSVEGASGTEAFF TRBJ1-1 TRBD1 TRBV9 NA 15
TGCGCCAGCAGCCCGGAAACAGGGGGTGGCTACACCTTC CASSPETGGGYTF TRBJ1-2 TRBD1 TRBV5-1 NA 13
TGTGCCAGCAGCGGATCTTCGGGACAGAATCCTAGTGTGCAGTTCTTC CASSGSSGQNPSVQFF TRBJ2-1 TRBD1 TRBV5-4 NA 16
TGTGCCAGCAGTTATGGACAGGGTGATCAGCCCCAGCATTTT CASSYGQGDQPQHF TRBJ1-5 TRBD1 TRBV6-6 NA 14
TGTGCCAGCAGCCCCCAGGACACTGAAGCTTTCTTT CASSPQDTEAFF TRBJ1-1 NA TRBV5-6 NA 12
TGTGCCAGCAGTACGACAGGGACCCCTCATTACGAGCAGTACTTC CASSTTGTPHYEQYF TRBJ2-7 TRBD1 TRBV28 once 15
TGTGCCAGCAGCTTAGTCGCGCTCAATGAGCAGTTCTTC CASSLVALNEQFF TRBJ2-1 NA TRBV13 NA 13
TGCGCCAGCAGCTTATCACAATACTCCTACGAGCAGTACTTC CASSLSQYSYEQYF TRBJ2-7 NA TRBV5-1 NA 14
TGTGCCAGCAGTTTATTCGAGGGTCAGAGTACTGAAGCTTTCTTT CASSLFEGQSTEAFF TRBJ1-1 NA TRBV27 once 15
TGTGCCAGCAGTGGTGCGGGAGGGTACAATGAGCAGTTCTTC CASSGAGGYNEQFF TRBJ2-1 TRBD2 TRBV25-1 NA 14
TGTGCCAGCAGCGTAAGGGGGGGACCACCAGAGACCCAGTACTTC CASSVRGGPPETQYF TRBJ2-5 NA TRBV9 NA 15
TGTGCCAGCAGCTTAGGAGGGGAAAACATTCAGTACTTC CASSLGGENIQYF TRBJ2-4 NA TRBV5-6 NA 13
TGCGCCAGCAGCTTGGTCTCTAGCGGGAAAAACGAGCAGTACTTC CASSLVSSGKNEQYF TRBJ2-7 TRBD2 TRBV5-1 NA 15
TGTGCCAGCAGCTCAGACACTCTAACCTACGAGCAGTACTTC CASSSDTLTYEQYF TRBJ2-7 NA TRBV5-8 NA 14
TGTGCCAGCAGCTCAGTGGAGCGGTACTCCTACGAGCAGTACTTC CASSSVERYSYEQYF TRBJ2-7 NA TRBV5-6 once 15
TGTGCCTGGAGTGTAAAACAGGCGAACACTGAAGCTTTCTTT CAWSVKQANTEAFF TRBJ1-1 NA TRBV30 NA 14
TGTGCCTCTAGTTACGAGCAGTACTTC CASSYEQYF TRBJ2-7 NA TRBV30 once 9
TGTGCCAGCAGCTTAACAGGGGGCAGTTTGGGTGGCTACACCTTC CASSLTGGSLGGYTF TRBJ1-2 TRBD1 TRBV7-2 NA 15
TGTGCCAGCAGACAGGGGGCTAACTATGGCTACACCTTC CASRQGANYGYTF TRBJ1-2 TRBD1 TRBV7-6 NA 13
TGTGCCAGCACTCTACTAGCGAAGGAATACCAAGAGACCCAGTACTTC CASTLLAKEYQETQYF TRBJ2-5 TRBD2 TRBV28 NA 16